Listed below are T cell receptor beta chains from one sample, sequenced in a study of vaccination and CD4 T cells after COVID-19. TCRdb passed the PCR reads through MiXCR, listing each CDR3 protein once. This sample has 3,500 to 5,000 distinct CDR3 sequences, with roughly 65% found just once. Antigens of these TCRs are unknown. The sample consisted of CD4+ T cells from blood, cultured in vitro. These receptor sequences come from a human donor in good health. The CDR3 runs from the conserved cysteine through the conserved F or W. The D gene is left open where the match is weak. Size is omitted from some rows. Given values are once, few, many or a class for expanded clones.

j_call v_call clone_size d_call cdr3_aa cdr3_nt
TRBJ2-3 TRBV6-1 NA TRBD2 CASRPIGLAGDTDTQYF TGTGCCAGCAGACCTATCGGACTAGCGGGAGACACAGATACGCAGTATTTT
TRBJ2-3 TRBV20-1 NA TRBD2 CSASVSGTTDTQYF TGCAGTGCTAGTGTTAGCGGGACCACAGATACGCAGTATTTT
TRBJ1-1 TRBV6-1 NA NA CASSEIVQTNTEAFF TGTGCCAGCAGTGAAATCGTACAGACGAACACTGAAGCTTTCTTT
TRBJ2-1 TRBV20-1 few NA CSAKWGVAYNEQFF TGCAGTGCTAAGTGGGGCGTCGCCTACAATGAGCAGTTCTTC
TRBJ2-1 TRBV3-1 few NA CASSQDQGFNEQFF TGTGCCAGCAGCCAGGATCAGGGGTTCAATGAGCAGTTCTTC
TRBJ2-5 TRBV6-5 NA TRBD1 CASSLLQGFQETQYF TGTGCCAGCAGTTTACTACAGGGGTTCCAAGAGACCCAGTACTTC
TRBJ1-5 TRBV2 few NA CASRSGDLGNQPQHF TGTGCCAGCCGGTCAGGGGACCTTGGGAATCAGCCCCAGCATTTT
TRBJ1-2 TRBV2 NA TRBD1 CASSEGTGSSGYTF TGTGCCAGCAGTGAGGGGACAGGGAGTTCTGGCTACACCTTC
TRBJ1-5 TRBV6-2/TRBV6-3 NA NA CASRGEGYLPQHF TGTGCCAGCAGGGGGGAGGGTTATCTGCCCCAGCATTTT
TRBJ1-6 TRBV6-1 NA NA CASAAIYNSPLHF TGTGCCAGTGCGGCGATCTATAATTCACCCCTCCACTTT
TRBJ2-2 TRBV7-2 NA NA CASSPMGAGNTGELFF TGTGCCAGCAGCCCCATGGGGGCGGGGAACACCGGGGAGCTGTTTTTT
TRBJ1-5 TRBV7-2 NA TRBD1 CASSLQGAENQPQHF TGTGCCAGCAGCTTGCAGGGGGCCGAAAATCAGCCCCAGCATTTT
TRBJ2-3 TRBV6-1 NA TRBD1 CASSEGTGDTDTQYF TGTGCCAGCAGTGAAGGGACAGGGGACACAGATACGCAGTATTTT
TRBJ2-3 TRBV23-1 NA TRBD2 CASSQYCGRATDTQYF TGCGCCAGCAGTCAATATTGCGGGAGGGCCACAGATACGCAGTATTTT
TRBJ2-2 TRBV12-3/TRBV12-4 NA NA CASTPAGELFF TGTGCCAGCACCCCTGCCGGGGAGCTGTTTTTT
TRBJ1-5 TRBV10-2 NA NA CASKAGDSHQPQHF TGCGCCAGCAAGGCAGGGGATTCCCATCAGCCCCAGCATTTT
TRBJ1-5 TRBV6-1 NA NA CATKYHKTGPGGQPQHF TGTGCCACCAAGTACCATAAAACAGGCCCTGGAGGTCAGCCCCAGCATTTT
TRBJ1-2 TRBV7-2 NA NA CASSLVGGVSNYGYTF TGTGCCAGCAGCTTAGTGGGGGGGGTCAGCAACTATGGCTACACCTTC
TRBJ1-1 TRBV6-4 NA NA CASSEGVDTEAFF TGTGCCAGCAGTGAAGGAGTAGACACTGAAGCTTTCTTT
TRBJ1-3 TRBV20-1 NA TRBD1 CSVEDRGSGNTIYF TGCAGTGTAGAGGACAGGGGTTCTGGAAACACCATATATTTT
TRBJ1-2 TRBV20-1 once NA CSAKGRLGDYTF TGCAGTGCCAAGGGGCGGTTAGGGGACTACACCTTC
TRBJ1-3 TRBV20-1 few NA CSAVPGVTGNTIYF TGCAGTGCTGTCCCAGGGGTAACGGGAAACACCATATATTTT
TRBJ1-2 TRBV12-3/TRBV12-4 few NA CASTLYGGGAEGYTF TGTGCCAGCACTCTATACGGGGGGGGCGCTGAGGGCTACACCTTC
TRBJ1-3 TRBV6-1 few NA CASAPTGLGNTIYF TGTGCCAGCGCACCTACAGGTTTAGGAAACACCATATATTTT
TRBJ2-3 TRBV5-6 NA NA CASSLVQATFTDTQYF TGTGCCAGCAGCTTGGTGCAGGCTACCTTCACAGATACGCAGTATTTT
TRBJ2-5 TRBV11-3 NA NA CASSPLGGSQETQYF TGTGCCAGCAGCCCCCTTGGGGGGAGCCAAGAGACCCAGTACTTC
TRBJ2-5 TRBV6-5 NA NA CASSYSNLEETQYF TGTGCCAGCAGTTACTCGAATCTAGAAGAGACCCAGTACTTC
TRBJ1-2 TRBV12-3/TRBV12-4 few NA CASSLDQVVYGYTF TGTGCCAGCAGTTTAGATCAGGTGGTATATGGCTACACCTTC
TRBJ1-1 TRBV6-1 NA NA CAISESSKGRTEAFF TGTGCCATCAGTGAGTCTAGTAAGGGGCGGACTGAAGCTTTCTTT
TRBJ1-5 TRBV15 NA NA CATSRDRAGRHQPQHF TGTGCCACCAGCAGAGATCGGGCAGGGAGGCATCAGCCCCAGCATTTT
TRBJ2-3 TRBV5-4 large NA CASGGGQDTDTQYF TGTGCCAGCGGGGGGGGACAGGACACAGATACGCAGTATTTT
TRBJ2-5 TRBV14 NA TRBD2 CASSHTTSGGAPQYF TGTGCCAGCAGCCACACGACTAGCGGGGGGGCCCCCCAGTACTTC
TRBJ1-2 TRBV4-3 few NA CASSQDRLGYTF TGCGCCAGCAGCCAAGATCGGCTTGGCTACACCTTC
TRBJ1-2 TRBV27 NA NA CAAGPGSPYGYTF TGTGCCGCCGGCCCCGGCAGCCCTTATGGCTACACCTTC
TRBJ2-2 TRBV11-3 NA NA CASSAEGGGADTGELFF TGTGCCAGCAGTGCAGAGGGGGGGGGCGCGGACACCGGGGAGCTGTTTTTT
TRBJ2-5 TRBV5-4 NA TRBD2 CASSPWAGAQETQYF TGTGCCAGCAGCCCCTGGGCGGGAGCACAAGAGACCCAGTACTTC